Described below is a single T cell receptor (beta chain) sequence and its context. What it recognizes is unknown. This sample was taken from a study of T cells in narcolepsy. Study details: Patients with NT1 or NT2 and healthy control donors were enrolled. Study-level findings and limits: Reportedly, autoreactive clonotypes were serially detected in patients' blood but not controls'. Autoreactive clone sequences were missing from some blood memory CD4+ repertoires. Same-patient CSF and blood CD4+ T cell clonotypes included HCRT-specific and TRIB2-specific autoreactive ones.

Here immunoSEQ multiplex PCR was the method, and the copy in TCRdb shows in-frame clones only, minus some. The sample lists nearly 35,000 clones; around 84% were seen once. CDR3 size: 12 residues. V was shortened by 6 bases and J by 4 bases, with 8 bases between the two germline ends. Germline values: CDR1 SNHLY, CDR2 FYNNEI. The sequence derives from a human donor in good health. Sequencing used memory (CD45RA-) CD4+ T cells from blood. The V call is TRBV2, the J call TRBJ2-3; D remains unclear. The CDR3 reads CASRPGPDTQYF. The CDR3, as DNA: TGTGCCAGCAGACCCGGCCCAGATACGCAGTATTTT.